These T cell receptor beta chains were read from a single sample in a study of blood T cell repertoires in COVID-19. The protocol was immunoSEQ multiplex PCR, while the TCRdb copy is restricted to in-frame clones and leaves out a portion. Of over 100,000 clones in the sample, roughly 85% are singletons; the top ten hold approximately 10%. The source material was peripheral blood. Receptors originate from an elderly man with acute or convalescent COVID-19. Each CDR3 is given with its conserved first and last residue. Fields, in order: D gene, J gene, V gene, clone size, CDR3 DNA, CDR3 protein. A D gene is named only where the DNA matches it firmly. Clone size is not always given. Where it is, it says once, few, many or a class for expanded clones.

- | TRBJ1-5 | TRBV6-5 | few | TGTGCCAGCAGTTCCCTAAAAAATCAGCCCCAGCATTTT | CASSSLKNQPQHF
TRBD2 | TRBJ2-1 | TRBV7-3 | once | TGTGCCAGCAGCTTAGCGGGAGGTCCGACGGATGAGCAGTTCTTC | CASSLAGGPTDEQFF
TRBD1 | TRBJ2-3 | TRBV5-1 | - | TGCGCCAGCAGCACAAGGGACAGGGGCACAGATACGCAGTATTTT | CASSTRDRGTDTQYF
TRBD1 | TRBJ1-1 | TRBV10-3 | once | TGTGCCATCAGCGAGACAGGGGGGAACACTGAAGCTTTCTTT | CAISETGGNTEAFF
- | TRBJ2-3 | TRBV12-3/TRBV12-4 | - | TGTGCCAGCACCACCGGTACTCCGACGCAGTATTTT | CASTTGTPTQYF
- | TRBJ1-2 | TRBV5-1 | - | TGCGCCAGCAGCGAGGGATCTTCTAACTATGGCTACACCTTC | CASSEGSSNYGYTF
- | TRBJ2-6 | TRBV5-1 | once | TGCGCCAGCAGCTGGTATGAGGGCCGCTCTGGGGCCAACGTCCTGACTTTC | CASSWYEGRSGANVLTF
- | TRBJ2-3 | TRBV29-1 | - | TGCAGCGTCGCACAGGGCTTCGTAAGAGATACGCAGTATTTT | CSVAQGFVRDTQYF
TRBD1 | TRBJ1-2 | TRBV24-1 | - | TGTGCCACCAGTGATGGAGGGACAGGGGGTGGATATGGCTACACCTTC | CATSDGGTGGGYGYTF
- | TRBJ2-1 | TRBV4-3 | - | TGCGCCAGCAGCCAAGGGGAGCGGAGTAGCTCCTACAATGAGCAGTTCTTC | CASSQGERSSSYNEQFF
- | TRBJ2-5 | TRBV20-1 | - | TGCAGTGCTAGTTTGGGGGGGCTGTCGGAGACCCAGTACTTC | CSASLGGLSETQYF
TRBD1 | TRBJ1-5 | TRBV30 | - | TGTGCCTGGAGCAGGGCAGGGGGCTTTCAGCCCCAGCATTTT | CAWSRAGGFQPQHF
- | TRBJ2-7 | TRBV21-1 | - | TGTGCCAGCAGCTCCCACCGGGTCTCCCAGACCTACGAGCAGTACTTC | CASSSHRVSQTYEQYF